The rows below give T cell receptor beta chains drawn from one sample of a study of T-cell memory formation after mild COVID-19. One entry per CDR3 protein results from TCRdb running MiXCR on the 5' RACE reads. The table lists under 550,000 distinct CDR3 sequences, about 20% of them singletons. Sequencing used PBMCs or a T cell subset sorted from them (not recorded which). The receptors stem from an adult woman who had mild COVID-19 (a few samples of this study predate the infection). Cell type and time point are not known. Both conserved end residues are part of each CDR3. The D gene is left open where the match is weak. Clone sizes are given selectively: once, few, many, or a class where the clone is expanded.

abundance	d_gene	v_gene	j_gene	CDR3nt	CDR3aa
many	TRBD1	TRBV29-1	TRBJ2-1	TGCAGCGTCGTACCGGGACAGGGCGCCGGATGGCAGTTCTTC	CSVVPGQGAGWQFF
few	NA	TRBV24-1	TRBJ1-1	TGTGCCACCAGTGATCCCCACGGATCGAACACTGAAGCTTTCTTT	CATSDPHGSNTEAFF
NA	NA	TRBV20-1	TRBJ1-5	TGCAGTGCTAGACACCATTCGACAGTCGGTTCCAATCAGCCCCAGCATTTT	CSARHHSTVGSNQPQHF
few	NA	TRBV20-1	TRBJ1-2	TGCAGTGCTAGCACCGCTGTCCCTCAGGGAGACGGCTACACCTTC	CSASTAVPQGDGYTF
few	TRBD1	TRBV6-5	TRBJ2-7	TGTGCCAGCAGTTACGGGCAGGGGGTCTCCTACGAGCAGTACTTC	CASSYGQGVSYEQYF
few	TRBD1	TRBV12-3/TRBV12-4	TRBJ1-2	TGTGCCAGCACCGTTCGACAGGGCCACTATGGCTACACCTTC	CASTVRQGHYGYTF
few	NA	TRBV7-9	TRBJ2-2	TGTGCCAGCAGCTTAAGTGTAGGGTTGTGGACAGCGAACACCGGGGAGCTGTTTTTT	CASSLSVGLWTANTGELFF
NA	NA	TRBV20-1	TRBJ2-7	TGCAGTGCTAGCAAGGGGTCCTACGAGCAGTACTTC	CSASKGSYEQYF
few	NA	TRBV18	TRBJ2-7	TGTGCCAGCTCCCCCTCACCATTTAACTACGAGCAGTACTTC	CASSPSPFNYEQYF
few	NA	TRBV19	TRBJ1-5	TGTGCCAGTAGTATCGTTATTAGCAATCAGCCCCAGCATTTT	CASSIVISNQPQHF
NA	NA	TRBV12-3/TRBV12-4	TRBJ2-7	TGTGCCTCCGTGGCGCGGGATGACTACGAGCAGTACTTC	CASVARDDYEQYF
NA	NA	TRBV4-3	TRBJ1-5	TGCGCCAGCAGCCACTTCATCGGGAATCAGCCCCAGCATTTT	CASSHFIGNQPQHF
few	NA	TRBV28	TRBJ1-1	TGTGCCAGCAGTCCAGCCTCGGGGCCGCTGAACACTGAAGCTTTCTTT	CASSPASGPLNTEAFF
NA	TRBD2	TRBV12-3/TRBV12-4	TRBJ2-3	TGTGCCAGCAGTCCGCACCGACTAGCGGGACTTTTTACAGATACGCAGTATTTT	CASSPHRLAGLFTDTQYF
once	NA	TRBV24-1	TRBJ1-1	TGTGCCATCGTGGGGGGGGCGAACACTGAAGCTTTCTTT	CAIVGGANTEAFF
NA	NA	TRBV19	TRBJ1-5	TGTGCCAGTAGTACTCCGGGCCTCAATCAGCCCCAGCATTTT	CASSTPGLNQPQHF
NA	NA	TRBV6-5	TRBJ1-1	TGTGCCAGCAGTTACTTGGGTTGGACTGAAGCTTTCTTT	CASSYLGWTEAFF
NA	TRBD2	TRBV29-1	TRBJ2-3	TGCAGCGTTGAAGATCGGCTAGCGGGCGTAAGCACAGATACGCAGTATTTT	CSVEDRLAGVSTDTQYF
NA	NA	TRBV5-1	TRBJ2-7	TGCGCCAGCAGCTTGGCCGGGGCAGGGGTCAACGAGCAGTACTTC	CASSLAGAGVNEQYF